This T cell receptor (beta chain) emerged from a study of blood T cells in healthy people across ages. Study-level results: Unsorted PBMC material precluded a definitive naive versus antigen-experienced comparison.

This clonotype has just one count. Antigen: not known. This CDR3 is built from 14 residues. Trimming took off 6 bases at V and 3 bases at J, with 17 bases between the two ends. CDR1 and CDR2 from the germline V gene are SQVTM and ANQGSEA. They isolated at least 6 million PBMCs from each sample. Through a sample-barcoded 5' primer and a J-beta primer mix, a second PCR was run for roughly 7 to 11 cycles. TCRdb re-called the 5' RACE reads with MiXCR, one entry per CDR3 protein. The table has 980,000 or so distinct CDR3 sequences, about 48% seen once. This sequence was found in a man in his thirties or forties in good health. The specimen sequenced was blood. The gene calls are TRBV29-1 and TRBJ1-2; the D is unclear. Written as DNA, the CDR3 is TGCAGCGTCCAAGGCTTGCAAAGGGACTATGGCTACACCTTC. It codes for CSVQGLQRDYGYTF.